Shown below are 31 T cell receptor beta chains from a single sample sequenced in a study of blood T cell repertoires in COVID-19. Clones were read by immunoSEQ multiplex PCR, and TCRdb kept only the in-frame ones, dropping some. This table holds over 45,000 clones, 75% to 85% found once. The sequenced sample was peripheral blood. The receptors shown here come from a man aged 40-50 years with acute or convalescent COVID-19.

The gene calls are TRBV4-3 and TRBJ2-7; D is perhaps TRBD1 (6 bases). V was trimmed by 0 bases and J by 5 bases, leaving 20 bases between them. The CDR3 extends over 17 amino acids. Germline V lookup: CDR1 LGHNA, CDR2 YSLEER. CDR3: CASSQEYTGMGLHEQYF. Here the CDR3 DNA reads TGCGCCAGCAGCCAAGAATATACAGGGATGGGGCTGCACGAGCAGTACTTC.

The V gene is TRBV2, the J gene TRBJ1-2, with TRBD1 as a possible D gene (6 bases). Trimming removed 6 bases from V and 5 bases from J, with 10 bases in between. Germline V lookup: CDR1 SNHLY, CDR2 FYNNEI. The CDR3 totals 12 residues. The CDR3, as DNA: TGTGCCAGCAGAGAAACAGGGTATGGCTACACCTTC. Protein product: CASRETGYGYTF.

The chain links TRBV6-5 to TRBJ1-3; unclear D gene. The length of the CDR3 is 13 residues. V dropped 6 bases and J dropped 4 bases, with 10 bases sitting between them. Germline assignment: CDR1 MNHEY and CDR2 SVGAGI. The CDR3 here is CASSQTRGNTIYF. CDR3 nucleotides: TGTGCCAGCAGCCAGACACGAGGAAACACCATATATTTT.

This clone is a singleton in its sample. The genes are TRBV5-4 and TRBJ2-7; D gene uncertain. The V and J ends lost 0 bases and 3 bases respectively, with 7 bases between them. CDR3 length: 13 residues. Germline assignment: CDR1 SGHNT and CDR2 YYREEE (reference sequence). The CDR3 region has the DNA TGTGCCAGCAGCTTGGATCGAGGCTACGAGCAGTACTTC. Amino acid sequence: CASSLDRGYEQYF. The entire variable domain, with the rest obtained from reference TRBV5-4 and TRBJ2-7, is as follows: ETGVTQSPTHLIKTRGQQVTLRCSSQSGHNTVSWYQQALGQGPQFIFQYYREEENGRGNFPPRFSGLQFPNYSSELNVNALELDDSALYLCASSLDRGYEQYFGPGTRLTVT.

V and J are TRBV9 and TRBJ1-1; tentatively, D is TRBD1 (5 bases). The CDR3 covers 15 residues. Between the trimmed V and J ends, which lost 1 base and 8 bases, there was a span of 18 bases. CDR1 is SGDLS, CDR2 YYNGEE, per germline. The DNA for the CDR3 is TGTGCCAGCAGCGTAAGTTCAGGGATAATCATCGAAGCTTTCTTT. Translating gives CASSVSSGIIIEAFF.

The chain employs TRBV5-1 and TRBJ2-1, with TRBD2 identical over 8 bases. The CDR3 has 15 amino acids. Germline lookup yields CDR1 SGHRS and CDR2 YFSETQ. Trimming removed 4 bases from V and 8 bases from J; junction bases left unmatched: 11. The CDR3 nucleotides read TGCGCCAGCAGCCGCGACTCCGGGGGGGTCGATGAGCAGTTCTTC. Translated, it gives CASSRDSGGVDEQFF.

The chain has TRBV7-9 and TRBJ1-1; D ambiguous. Per the germline V gene, CDR1 is SEHNR and CDR2 is FQNEAQ (reference sequence). This CDR3 has 11 amino acids. Trimming took off 7 bases at V and 7 bases at J, with 10 bases between the two ends. CDR3 sequence (DNA): TGTGCCAGCATTAGGGAGGTTGAAGCTTTCTTT. This sequence encodes CASIREVEAFF.

The chain employs TRBV5-4 and TRBJ1-6, with TRBD1 matching over 8 bases. Germline V gives CDR1 SGHNT, CDR2 YYREEE (reference sequence). CDR3 size: 17 residues. With 0 bases clipped from V and 10 bases from J, the junction kept 12 bases outside the gene matches. The CDR3 DNA is TGTGCCAGCAGCTTGGATTTTGGACAGGGTCTATCCTCACCCCTCCACTTT. Translating gives CASSLDFGQGLSSPLHF.

The chain carries TRBV21-1 and TRBJ1-4; the D segment call TRBD1 is taken from the table without a DNA check. TRBV21-1 is reported as a pseudogene. CDR3 size: 17 residues. The CDR3 DNA sequence: TGTGCCAGCAGCCAATCAGGTCCCGGGACAGGGAATGAAAAACTGTTTTTT. Translation: CASSQSGPGTGNEKLFF.

The V call is TRBV20-1, the J call TRBJ1-2, with 8 nucleotides matching TRBD1. This CDR3 has 11 residues. After removal of 7 bases from V and 8 bases from J, the junction contained 6 bases not matched to a gene. Germline V CDR1 and CDR2: DFQATT, SNEGSKA (reference sequence). Written as DNA, the CDR3 is TGCAGTGTACAACAGGGGGAAGGCTACACCTTC. Translation: CSVQQGEGYTF.

The CDR3 loop reads CALGTEYEQYF. For the CDR3, the DNA is TGCGCTTTAGGGACTGAGTACGAGCAGTACTTC. J is TRBJ2-7 and V is TRBV20-1, with a possible D match to TRBD2 (6 bases). This CDR3 is 11 amino acids long. Germline V gene data show CDR1 as DFQATT and CDR2 as SNEGSKA (reference sequence).

The chain recombines TRBV5-4 with TRBJ1-4; possibly TRBD1 for D (5 bases). V was trimmed by 2 bases and J by 7 bases, leaving 15 bases between them. The germline V gene has CDR1 SGHNT and CDR2 YYREEE (reference sequence). There are 15 residues in the CDR3. The CDR3 DNA sequence: TGTGCCAGCAGCTTAGGAAAAGGGGCCGGTGAAAAACTGTTTTTT. Translated: CASSLGKGAGEKLFF. Variable domain in full (rest from reference TRBV5-4 and TRBJ1-4): ETGVTQSPTHLIKTRGQQVTLRCSSQSGHNTVSWYQQALGQGPQFIFQYYREEENGRGNFPPRFSGLQFPNYSSELNVNALELDDSALYLCASSLGKGAGEKLFFGSGTQLSVL.

V gene TRBV27 combines with J gene TRBJ1-1; tentative D call: TRBD1 (6 bases). CDR1 is MNHEY and CDR2 is SMNVEV in the germline V gene (reference sequence). There are 17 residues in the CDR3. Trimming shortened V by 1 base and J by 0 bases, and 15 bases separated the two germline ends. In nucleotides, the CDR3 is TGTGCCAGCAGTTTATACCGGACAGCGACATTGAACACTGAAGCTTTCTTT. It translates to CASSLYRTATLNTEAFF.

This clone was detected once. The CDR3 reads CASSLLAGGNTDTQYF. The CDR3 nucleotides are TGCGCCAGCAGCTTACTAGCGGGGGGGAACACAGATACGCAGTATTTT. This chain uses TRBV5-1 with TRBJ2-3, with 13 bases fitting TRBD2. After removal of 2 bases from V and 2 bases from J, the junction contained 2 bases not matched to a gene. This CDR3 is 16 amino acids long. CDR1 is SGHRS and CDR2 is YFSETQ in the germline V gene.

The chain joins TRBV24-1 to TRBJ1-1, with TRBD1 identical over 9 bases. The CDR3 length is 12 residues. The V segment lost 5 bases and the J segment 7 bases; nucleotides outside the gene matches: 1. From germline, CDR1 is KGHDR and CDR2 SFDVKD. In DNA, the CDR3 is TGTGCCACCAGTGGACAGGGGGTTGAAGCTTTCTTT. Translation gives CATSGQGVEAFF.

The chain combines TRBV6-5 with TRBJ2-7; maybe TRBD1 (6 bases). Germline V lookup: CDR1 MNHEY, CDR2 SVGAGI. Trimming stripped 4 bases from V and 5 bases from J, with 15 bases between. The CDR3 has 14 amino acids. CDR3 residues: CASSSLRGANEQYF. CDR3 DNA: TGTGCCAGCAGTTCCCTCAGGGGCGCGAACGAGCAGTACTTC.

This clone showed up just a few times. The chain is built from TRBV5-4 and TRBJ2-7; TRBD1 matches 12 bases. Looked up from germline, CDR1 is SGHNT and CDR2 is YYREEE (reference sequence). The CDR3 sequence is 15 residues long. Unmatched junction bases numbered 8, after V lost 3 bases and J lost 7 bases. CDR3 nucleotide sequence: TGTGCCAGCAGCTCACAGGGACAGGGGGCAAGAGAGCAGTACTTC. This translates into CASSSQGQGAREQYF.

The chain has TRBV29-1 and TRBJ1-1; 7 bases match TRBD1. CDR3 length: 15 residues. Germline CDR1 and CDR2: SQVTM and ANQGSEA. The J segment lost 2 bases and the V segment lost 6 bases, leaving 12 bases of the junction unmatched. The CDR3, as DNA: TGCAGCGTGGCCCCGGGACAGAAACTCAACACTGAAGCTTTCTTT. Protein product: CSVAPGQKLNTEAFF.

This clone has just a few counts. The rearrangement links TRBV10-3 to TRBJ2-7, with TRBD1 matching 9 bases. CDR1 is ENHRY and CDR2 is SYGVKD in the germline V gene. Losses at the gene ends were 2 bases for V and 0 bases for J; bases not matched to a gene: 8. The CDR3 spans 17 residues. For the CDR3, the DNA is TGTGCCATCAGTGAGGGGCGACAGGGGGTATCCTCCTACGAGCAGTACTTC. This codes for CAISEGRQGVSSYEQYF.

A few counts support this clone. The CDR3 is CASSADRNTEAFF. The CDR3 DNA is TGTGCCAGCAGTGCGGACAGAAACACTGAAGCTTTCTTT. This chain links TRBV6-4 with TRBJ1-1; a weak D match, TRBD1 (6 bases). The CDR3 spans 13 residues. Germline-derived CDR1 and CDR2 are MRHNA and SNTAGT. The V gene lost 4 bases and the J gene lost 2 bases, with 8 bases spanning the gap.

The chain combines TRBV29-1 with TRBJ1-4, with D maybe TRBD1 (5 bases). V lost 4 bases, J lost 2 bases, and 14 bases lay in between. The germline gives CDR1 SQVTM, CDR2 ANQGSEA. The CDR3 consists of 15 residues. CDR3 nucleotides: TGCAGCGTTGGGTTCTGGGGGAGGACTAATGAAAAACTGTTTTTT. Protein product: CSVGFWGRTNEKLFF.

The J gene is TRBJ1-5, the V gene TRBV6-1; D gene unclear. The CDR3 runs 15 residues. V lost 3 bases and J lost 6, with 15 bases in between. Looked up from germline, CDR1 is MNHNS and CDR2 is SASEGT. The DNA for the CDR3 is TGTGCCAGCAGTGATCGTACTATTGGAGGTCAGCCCCAGCATTTT. Translated: CASSDRTIGGQPQHF.

The chain joins TRBV6-5 to TRBJ2-7, with D possibly TRBD1 on 6 matching bases. V was trimmed by 7 bases and J by 1 base, leaving 14 bases between them. The CDR3 has 14 residues. CDR1 is MNHEY, CDR2 SVGAGI, per germline. CDR3 loop: CASTVQGKSYEQYF. CDR3 DNA sequence: TGTGCCAGCACTGTTCAGGGGAAGTCCTACGAGCAGTACTTC.

V is TRBV2 and J is TRBJ1-6; the match to TRBD1 covers 7 bases. V trimming: 6 bases; J trimming: 9 bases; junction bases outside the gene matches: 14. The CDR3 loop spans 16 amino acids. The germline V gene has CDR1 SNHLY and CDR2 FYNNEI. The CDR3 DNA reads as TGTGCCAGCAGGGGAGGACAGGTTGGAGGGGTTTCACCCCTCCACTTT. It codes for CASRGGQVGGVSPLHF.

The chain joins TRBV18 to TRBJ2-7; D gene unclear. This CDR3 is built from 13 residues. Germline lookup yields CDR1 KGHSH and CDR2 LQKENI. V was cut by 8 bases and J by 4 bases, with 15 bases left in between. This chain's CDR3 is CASRLGEDYEQYF. The CDR3 nucleotides read TGTGCCAGCCGTTTAGGAGAGGATTACGAGCAGTACTTC. Using reference TRBV18 and TRBJ2-7 for the parts outside the CDR3, the full variable domain is NAGVMQNPRHLVRRRGQEARLRCSPMKGHSHVYWYRQLPEEGLKFMVYLQKENIIDESGMPKERFSAEFPKEGPSILRIQQVVRGDSAAYFCASRLGEDYEQYFGPGTRLTVT.

This chain links TRBV25-1 with TRBJ1-1; D remains unclear. The length of the CDR3 is 12 residues. CDR1 is MGHDK and CDR2 is SYGVNS in the germline V gene. V lost 6 bases, J lost 1 base, and 6 bases lay in between. CDR3 DNA: TGTGCCAGCAGGGGCCCGAACACTGAAGCTTTCTTT. As protein: CASRGPNTEAFF.

The rearrangement links TRBV5-1 to TRBJ1-4; D is uncertain. Germline V CDR1 and CDR2: SGHRS, YFSETQ. Trimming removed 1 base from V and 8 bases from J, with 15 bases in between. This CDR3 has 15 amino acids. CDR3 sequence reads: CASSLLQGSGEKLFF. CDR3 bases: TGCGCCAGCAGCTTGCTACAAGGCTCGGGGGAAAAACTGTTTTTT.

The genes are TRBV18 and TRBJ2-2; 9 nucleotides align to TRBD1. The CDR3 is 16 residues long. Germline CDR1 reads KGHSH; CDR2 reads LQKENI. Trimming removed 3 bases from V and 4 bases from J; junction bases left unmatched: 6. CDR3: CASSPSGTGSTGELFF. CDR3 nucleotides: TGTGCCAGCTCACCCTCCGGGACAGGGAGCACCGGGGAGCTGTTTTTT.

This clone was counted between two and nine times. The chain employs TRBV6-1 and TRBJ1-4; 8 positions match TRBD1. Germline-derived CDR1 and CDR2 are MNHNS and SASEGT. The V gene end was trimmed by 0 bases and the J gene end by 6 bases; junction bases not matched to a gene: 3. The CDR3 length is 15 residues. This CDR3 reads CASSEARGLDEKLFF. CDR3 DNA sequence: TGTGCCAGCAGTGAAGCCAGGGGGCTCGATGAAAAACTGTTTTTT.

The gene calls are TRBV5-1 and TRBJ1-1, with a tentative D call TRBD1 (6 bases). The CDR3 consists of 15 residues. Germline V gives CDR1 SGHRS, CDR2 YFSETQ. V shed 4 bases and J shed 3 bases, with 16 bases lying between them. The CDR3 DNA sequence: TGCGCCAGCAGCGGGCAGGCAGGGGAATACACTGAAGCTTTCTTT. This encodes CASSGQAGEYTEAFF.

This clone turned up a few times. V and J are TRBV19 and TRBJ2-2; maybe TRBD2 (5 bases). The CDR3 has 13 amino acids. With 4 bases removed from V and 7 bases from J, the gap between germline ends came to 10 bases. CDR1 LNHDA and CDR2 SQIVND come from the germline V gene (reference sequence). CDR3 bases: TGTGCCAGTAGTAATGAGGGTAGCGGGGAGCTGTTTTTT. Translating gives CASSNEGSGELFF.